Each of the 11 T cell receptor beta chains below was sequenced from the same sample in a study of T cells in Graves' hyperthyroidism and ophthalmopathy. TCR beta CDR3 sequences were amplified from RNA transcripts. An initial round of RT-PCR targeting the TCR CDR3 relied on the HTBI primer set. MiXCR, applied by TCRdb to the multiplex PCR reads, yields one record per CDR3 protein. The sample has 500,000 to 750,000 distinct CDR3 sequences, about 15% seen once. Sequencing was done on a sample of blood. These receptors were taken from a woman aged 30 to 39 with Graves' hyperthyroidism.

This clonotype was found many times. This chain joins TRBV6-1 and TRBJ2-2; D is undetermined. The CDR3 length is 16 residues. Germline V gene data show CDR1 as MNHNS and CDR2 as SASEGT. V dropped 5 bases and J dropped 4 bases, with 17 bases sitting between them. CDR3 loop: CASSSPTPFLTGELFF. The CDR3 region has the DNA TGTGCCAGCAGTTCCCCTACTCCGTTCCTCACCGGGGAGCTGTTTTTT.

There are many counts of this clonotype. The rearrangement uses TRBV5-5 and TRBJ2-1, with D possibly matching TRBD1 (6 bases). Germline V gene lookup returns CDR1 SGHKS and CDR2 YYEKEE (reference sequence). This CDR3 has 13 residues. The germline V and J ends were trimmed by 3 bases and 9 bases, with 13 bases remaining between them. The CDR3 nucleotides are TGTGCCAGCAGCTACAGACAGGCCGCTGAGCAGTTCTTC. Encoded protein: CASSYRQAAEQFF.

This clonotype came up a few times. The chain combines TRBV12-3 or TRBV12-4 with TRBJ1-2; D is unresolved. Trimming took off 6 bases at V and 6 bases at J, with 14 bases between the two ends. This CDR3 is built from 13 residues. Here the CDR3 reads CASRPRADNGYTF. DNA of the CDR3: TGTGCCAGCAGGCCGAGGGCAGATAATGGCTACACCTTC.

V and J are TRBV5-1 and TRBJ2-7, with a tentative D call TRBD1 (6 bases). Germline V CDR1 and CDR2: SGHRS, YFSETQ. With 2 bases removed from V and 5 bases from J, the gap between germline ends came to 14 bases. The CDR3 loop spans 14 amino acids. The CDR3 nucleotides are TGCGCCAGCAGCTTCCACAGGGATAGAGACGAGCAGTACTTC. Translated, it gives CASSFHRDRDEQYF.

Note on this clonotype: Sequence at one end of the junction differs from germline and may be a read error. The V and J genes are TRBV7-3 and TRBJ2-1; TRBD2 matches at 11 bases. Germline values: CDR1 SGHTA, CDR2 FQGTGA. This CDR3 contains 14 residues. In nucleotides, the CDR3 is TGTGCCTGCAGCTTAGCGGGAGGGCCTTATGAGCAGTTCTTC. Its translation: CACSLAGGPYEQFF.

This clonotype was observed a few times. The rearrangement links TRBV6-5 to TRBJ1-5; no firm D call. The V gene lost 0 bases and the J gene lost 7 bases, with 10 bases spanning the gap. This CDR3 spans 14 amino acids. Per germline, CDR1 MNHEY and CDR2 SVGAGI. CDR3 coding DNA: TGTGCCAGCAGTTACTCCCCCTCGGGACAGCCCCAGCATTTT. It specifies CASSYSPSGQPQHF.

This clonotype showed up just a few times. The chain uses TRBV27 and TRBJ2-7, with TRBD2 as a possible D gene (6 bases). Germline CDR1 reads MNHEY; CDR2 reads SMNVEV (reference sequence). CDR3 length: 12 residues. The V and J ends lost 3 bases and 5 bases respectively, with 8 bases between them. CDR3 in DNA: TGTGCCAGCAGTTTGGGAGGCCACGAGCAGTACTTC. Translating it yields CASSLGGHEQYF.

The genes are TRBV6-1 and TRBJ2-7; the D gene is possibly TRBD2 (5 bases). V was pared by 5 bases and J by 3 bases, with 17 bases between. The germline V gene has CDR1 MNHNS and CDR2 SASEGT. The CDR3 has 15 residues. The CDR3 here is CASSPTGITDYEQYF. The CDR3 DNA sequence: TGTGCCAGCAGTCCAACCGGGATAACAGACTACGAGCAGTACTTC.

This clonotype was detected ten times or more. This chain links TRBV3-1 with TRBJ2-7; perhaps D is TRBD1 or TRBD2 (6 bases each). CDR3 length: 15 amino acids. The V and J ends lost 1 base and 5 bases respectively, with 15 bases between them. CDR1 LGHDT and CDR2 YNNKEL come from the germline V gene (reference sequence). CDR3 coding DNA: TGTGCCAGCAGCCAAGTGGTTGGGGGGCCGAACGAGCAGTACTTC. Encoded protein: CASSQVVGGPNEQYF.

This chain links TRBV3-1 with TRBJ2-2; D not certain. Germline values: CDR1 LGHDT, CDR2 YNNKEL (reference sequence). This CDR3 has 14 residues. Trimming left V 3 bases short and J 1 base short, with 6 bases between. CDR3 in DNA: TGTGCCAGCAGCCAGGACGGGAACACCGGGGAGCTGTTTTTT. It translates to CASSQDGNTGELFF.

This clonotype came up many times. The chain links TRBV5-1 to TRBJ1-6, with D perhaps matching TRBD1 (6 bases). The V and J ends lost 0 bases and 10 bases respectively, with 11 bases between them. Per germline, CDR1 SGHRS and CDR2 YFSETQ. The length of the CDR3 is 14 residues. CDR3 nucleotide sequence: TGCGCCAGCAGCTTGGACAGGGCAAGATCACCCCTCCACTTT. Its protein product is CASSLDRARSPLHF.